This T cell receptor beta chain was sequenced during a study of T cell repertoires in cytomegalovirus infection. Overall study findings and caveats: In two of eight donors, the top clonotype was HLA-C-restricted CMV-specific.

This clonotype was detected only once. Antigen unknown. MiXCR was run by TCRdb on the reads, yielding one entry per CDR3 protein. The sample contains around 740,000 distinct CDR3 sequences, 35% of which appear only once. CDR3 length equals 14 residues. Germline V lookup: CDR1 SGHRS, CDR2 YFSETQ. V was shortened by 2 bases and J by 1 base, with 9 bases between the two germline ends. This receptor was obtained from a human donor in good health (CMV status not recorded). Some clones in this sample may be carry-over from other donors' samples. The V call is TRBV5-1, the J call TRBJ2-5; possibly TRBD1 for D (5 bases). The specimen was PBMCs. The CDR3 loop is CASSFCGAQETQYF. The CDR3 DNA follows: TGCGCCAGCAGCTTTTGTGGGGCCCAAGAGACCCAGTACTTC.